The source of this TCR beta chain is a study of T cell responses to AZD1222 COVID-19 vaccine (dated by TCRdb to the early 2020s). Turning to the overall study: TCR sequencing covered roughly 230 trial participants: approximately 200 given two doses of AZD1222 and 26 given two doses of MenACWY control vaccine. Trial participants were enrolled into age subgroups of 18-55, 56-69 and 70-plus years, which contained approximately 150, 28 and 58 TCR-sequenced participants, respectively.

Taken with the paper, the label for time point translates to: about 28 days (+/-7) after the second vaccine dose. AZD1222 recipients whose second dose came at about 4 weeks and those whose second dose came at about 12 weeks were combined into one group, since spike-specific TCR depth and breadth did not differ between the two schedules. Samples from vaccinated people were obtained from the UK trials COV001 and COV002, which included a single-blind randomized controlled phase 2/3 trial of AZD1222 (ChAdOx1 nCoV-19) in healthy adults. For TCRbeta chain sequencing, PBMC samples from trial participants were taken at day 0 and at day 28 after the second dose. The CDR3 regions of human TCRbeta chains were analyzed by immunosequencing. In the paper's pipeline: Repertoire TCRs were checked for matches against a reference library of SARS-CoV-2-specific TCRs that had been generated using the MIRA antigen-specificity platform. Breadth was defined as the fraction of unique TCRs that were SARS-CoV-2-associated, and depth was defined as the fraction of total T cells that were SARS-CoV-2-associated. Using the MIRA data, each spike-specific TCR was assigned both to the spike region to which the TCR was reactive and to a CD4 or CD8 class. Log10-transformed breadth and depth values were compared by one-way ANOVA with Sidak's multiple comparisons tests. TCRdb took over this immuneACCESS table, retaining in-frame rearrangements with V and J assigned. Such tables are incomplete; in checked studies, under half of the missing clones stem from an unresolved V gene, and the remainder is unexplained. V and J calls and clone size are as listed in that table; D and trimming were resolved from the DNA. This sample lists under 150,000 clones; 91% were detected once. The ten biggest clones cover 1.9% of the sample.

Worth noting for this clone: The clone's antigen remains unknown. Base qualities are not provided; no much larger clone lies one nucleotide away.

General study outcomes and caveats: Most participants were white British and females outnumbered males, and the authors suggested that clonal diversity may have been underestimated. No day 14 peak-response samples were available, so repertoires were characterized only after the peak T cell response. Reportedly, almost half of the unique spike-specific TCRs recognized epitopes lying outside the regions that are mutated in the B.1.351 and B.1.1.7 variants. Conclusions about previously exposed vaccinees are limited, since just five or six AZD1222 recipients were seropositive for SARS-CoV-2 at baseline. The vaccine-associated CD4 TCRs covered the entire spike protein, and the dominant responses fell in regions 160-218 and 743-854. A significant rise in spike-specific TCR breadth and depth was observed after two AZD1222 doses relative to day 0 and relative to MenACWY recipients. The 56-69-year group was small, and its depth increase did not reach significance, likely because of low power.

Sequences SGHRS (CDR1) and YFSETQ (CDR2) are obtained from the germline V gene. The CDR3 goes from the cysteine to the phenylalanine over 18 residues. Left in the record is the CDR3 DNA by itself, 54 bases read in frame from the first base. The V end gives up 4 bases and the J end 0 bases, leaving 13 bases in the junction not matched to a gene. The sequence derives from an adult who received the AZD1222 COVID-19 vaccine. The chain is encoded by TRBV5-1 joined to TRBJ2-3, with 8 junctional bases fitting TRBD1. Source: peripheral blood, taken 28 days after the second AZD1222 dose. The CDR3 region reads CASSPGTGMRTSTDTQYF. The DNA sequence follows: TGCGCCAGCAGCCCCGGGACAGGCATGAGAACTAGCACAGATACGCAGTATTTT.